Below, one TCR beta chain is given with its context. What this receptor recognizes is not known. No base-level quality is on record; no much larger clone is a single base apart. From the cysteine through the phenylalanine, the CDR3 covers 15 amino acids. Only the CDR3 DNA stays, 45 bases, in frame from base 1. V is cut by 5 bases and J by 0 bases, and the space between the germline ends is 13 bases. The germline V gene supplies CDR1 SGHTA and CDR2 FQGNSA. This sample is part of a study of PD-1 blockade in classical Hodgkin lymphoma (dated by TCRdb to 2020 to 2022). Regarding the research as a whole: Nivolumab dosing was 3 mg/kg intravenously every 2 weeks, continuing until either disease progression or unacceptable toxicity. A peripheral blood immune signature of response to PD-1 blockade in classical Hodgkin lymphoma was defined using TCR beta sequencing and CyTOF. Overall study outcomes, separate from this receptor: Baseline TCR diversity was reported to be lower in newly diagnosed patients than in healthy donors, and even lower in relapsed/refractory patients. By C4D1, a significant rise was seen in CD4+ TCR diversity but not in CD8+ TCR diversity (p=0.0027 vs p=0.16), and the rise was most apparent among complete responders (p=0.02). Baseline diversity similar to that of newly diagnosed patients was observed in trial patients achieving complete response, whereas significantly lower diversity was observed in partial responders and progressors. Only a single clinical trial cohort was studied, and what caused the repertoire differences, possibly disease activity or prior therapy, remained undefined. Lower diversity was seen in patients whose nivolumab began less than 1 year after ASCT, and these patients were left out of later analyses so that immune reconstitution would not confound the results.

The meaning of the sample's time point label: cycle 2 day 1 (C2D1) of nivolumab. Every trial patient had relapsed following autologous stem cell transplantation, and prior brentuximab vedotin exposure was what differed among cohorts A, B and C. The trial cohort comprised 60 or so patients with relapsed/refractory classical Hodgkin lymphoma whose best overall responses were complete response, partial response or progressive disease. In the multi-cohort phase II CheckMate 205 trial, trial patients received single-agent nivolumab. An independent review committee assessed best overall response by applying the 2007 International Working Group response criteria. PBMCs from the trial were collected at three points: immediately before nivolumab initiation (C1D1), and during therapy at cycle 2 day 1 and cycle 4 day 1. Peripheral blood was collected in 8 mL Vacutainer Cell Preparation Tubes, from which PBMCs were isolated by centrifugation and then cryopreserved.

Genomic DNA was isolated using the Qiagen DNeasy kit from unsorted PBMCs as well as from negatively selected CD4+ and CD8+ fractions. TCR beta CDR3 regions were subjected to amplification by immunoSEQ multiplex PCR with primers that anneal to V and J segments. A synthetic immune receptor repertoire was used to minimize amplification bias, and any residual bias was removed computationally once sequencing was done. As for the original processing: Repertoire diversity was quantified as the Shannon entropy index using custom Python scripts. Unsorted, CD4+ and CD8+ repertoires were examined separately, except in combined analyses, for which CD4+ and CD8+ sequences were merged in silico. A clone counted as expanded when the clone's frequency after treatment rose at least 2-fold relative to C1D1, and clones undetected at baseline were given a pseudocount of 0.5. Singleton clones were defined as clones with 0 or 1 copy at C1D1, and non-singleton clones were defined as clones with 2 or more copies. Clones expanded in unsorted samples were assigned a CD4+, CD8+ or unknown annotation through matching of protein sequences in sorted samples from the same patient. Wilcoxon tests on paired samples were used to test diversity changes from C1D1 to C4D1. Not all clones reach the TCRdb copy of this immuneACCESS table, which keeps in-frame sequences only. Checked studies attribute under half of the gap to unresolved V genes and leave the rest unexplained. For V, J and clone size, that table is used; D and trimming come from the DNA. This sample lists 100,000 to 120,000 clones; 70% to 90% were detected once. 20% of the sample comes from the top ten.

The chain links TRBV7-2 with TRBJ1-1; no confident D gene assignment can be made. The origin of this receptor is a human donor with classical Hodgkin lymphoma. Material: peripheral blood mononuclear cells (PBMCs), obtained before the second cycle of nivolumab. CDR3 loop: CASSGRRSLNTEAFF. The nucleotides read TGTGCCAGCAGCGGTCGGCGCAGTTTGAACACTGAAGCTTTCTTT.